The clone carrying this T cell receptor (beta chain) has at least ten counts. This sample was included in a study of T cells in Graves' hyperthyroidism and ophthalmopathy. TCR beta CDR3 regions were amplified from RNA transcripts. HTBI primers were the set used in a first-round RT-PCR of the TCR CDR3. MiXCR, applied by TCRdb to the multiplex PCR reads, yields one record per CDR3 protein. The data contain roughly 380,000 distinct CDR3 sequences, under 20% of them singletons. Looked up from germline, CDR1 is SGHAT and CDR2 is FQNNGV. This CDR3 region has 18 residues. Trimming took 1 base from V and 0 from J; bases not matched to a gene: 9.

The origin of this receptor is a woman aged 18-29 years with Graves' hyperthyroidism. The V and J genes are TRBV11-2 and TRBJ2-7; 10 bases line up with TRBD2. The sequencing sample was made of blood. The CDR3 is CASSLVGTSGVLSYEQYF. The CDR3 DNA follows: TGTGCCAGCAGCTTAGTAGGCACTAGCGGGGTGCTCTCCTACGAGCAGTACTTC.